This passage covers 19 T cell receptor beta chains from one sample sequenced in a study of CD8 T cells in Susac syndrome (dated by TCRdb to the late 2010s). Library preparation used the immunoSEQ multiplex PCR assay. RNA was extracted using the RNeasy kit, and roughly 0.5 to 1 ug of the RNA was reverse transcribed with random hexamers. Through fastp at Q25 and MiXCR, TCRdb rebuilt clones from the public reads, retaining in-frame beta chains. A single entry per CDR3 protein holds the most common genes and DNA from its merged rows. Within this sample are more than 90,000 distinct CDR3 sequences, with 85% to 95% of them counted one time only. The ten biggest clones cover approximately 0.097% of the sample. Sequencing was carried out using CD4+ T cells from PBMCs. These receptors all come from a human donor with multiple sclerosis.

The V gene is TRBV4-1, the J gene TRBJ1-1; TRBD1 is a possible D gene (5 bases). From germline, CDR1 is MGHRA and CDR2 YSYEKL. This CDR3 spans 18 amino acids. V was trimmed by 2 bases and J by 5 bases, leaving 24 bases between them. Here the CDR3 DNA reads TGCGCCAGCAGCCAACGCCCTGAGGGCGCAAGGTCAGGGACTGAAGCTTTCTTT. Its protein is CASSQRPEGARSGTEAFF.

The chain's CDR3 is CASSHRGLAETQYF. CDR3 nucleotide sequence: TGTGCCAGCAGCCATCGAGGGCTAGCGGAGACCCAGTACTTC. The chain couples TRBV3-1 to TRBJ2-5, with TRBD2 as a possible D gene (6 bases). The V and J ends lost 3 bases and 5 bases respectively, with 13 bases between them. CDR1 and CDR2 from the germline V gene are LGHDT and YNNKEL (reference sequence). The CDR3 runs 14 residues.

The chain couples TRBV29-1 to TRBJ1-1; no definite D call. CDR3 size: 13 residues. Looked up from germline, CDR1 is SQVTM and CDR2 is ANQGSEA. V gave up 6 bases and J gave up 2 bases, with 13 bases separating them. CDR3 sequence: CSVVKLGNTEAFF. CDR3 DNA sequence: TGCAGCGTCGTCAAGTTGGGTAACACTGAAGCTTTCTTT.

V usage is TRBV12-3 or TRBV12-4 and J usage is TRBJ1-2, with a possible D match to TRBD1 (6 bases). V lost 2 bases, J lost 5 bases, and 15 bases lay in between. This CDR3 comprises 15 residues. Here the CDR3 DNA reads TGTGCCAGCAGTTTATCTCGGGGGCGTAGGTATGGCTACACCTTC. It specifies CASSLSRGRRYGYTF.

The rearrangement joins TRBV6-4 to TRBJ2-6; 8 bases line up with TRBD1. V lost 4 bases to trimming and J lost 1 base; unmatched junction nucleotides: 12. Germline assignment: CDR1 MRHNA and CDR2 SNTAGT. The CDR3 is made up of 19 amino acids. The CDR3 loop is CASSAPSPGGLSGANVLTF. The CDR3 DNA reads TGTGCCAGCAGTGCCCCGAGTCCAGGGGGCCTTTCTGGGGCCAACGTCCTGACTTTC.

This sequence joins TRBV10-3 and TRBJ1-3, with TRBD1 as a possible D gene (6 bases). The V gene lost 10 bases and the J gene lost 0 bases, with 13 bases spanning the gap. Germline V gene lookup returns CDR1 ENHRY and CDR2 SYGVKD. The length of the CDR3 is 14 residues. The CDR3, as DNA: TGTGCCACCCGACAGGACAGCTCTGGAAACACCATATATTTT. Translated: CATRQDSSGNTIYF.

This chain joins TRBV20-1 and TRBJ2-5; 8 nucleotides line up with TRBD2. Germline CDR1 is DFQATT and CDR2 is SNEGSKA (reference sequence). J was trimmed by 4 bases and V by 4 bases; bases with no gene match: 11. The CDR3 consists of 15 residues. DNA for the CDR3: TGCAGTGCTAAGGAGAGTAGCGGGGCGGGAGAGACCCAGTACTTC. It codes for CSAKESSGAGETQYF.

The chain carries TRBV30 and TRBJ1-4; a weak D match, TRBD1 (5 bases). Germline V gene data show CDR1 as GTSNPN and CDR2 as SVGIG (reference sequence). This CDR3 is 14 amino acids long. Trimming removed 4 bases from V and 8 bases from J, with 17 bases in between. CDR3 bases: TGTGCCTGGATAGGCAGGGCCGAAGGGGAAAAACTGTTTTTT. It encodes CAWIGRAEGEKLFF.

The genes are TRBV2 and TRBJ2-3, with 10 positions matching TRBD1. The CDR3 loop spans 14 amino acids. Germline loops: CDR1 SNHLY, CDR2 FYNNEI. V shed 3 bases and J 4 bases; nucleotides not matched to a gene: 1. The CDR3 DNA sequence: TGTGCCAGCAGTGATGACAGGGGGCCAGATACGCAGTATTTT. It yields the protein CASSDDRGPDTQYF.

The chain combines TRBV12-3 or TRBV12-4 with TRBJ2-7; perhaps D is TRBD1 or TRBD2 (7 bases each). This CDR3 region has 14 residues. V was trimmed by 2 bases and J by 7 bases, leaving 15 bases between them. The CDR3 protein is CASSLQGEGGEQYF. The CDR3 DNA is TGTGCCAGCAGTTTACAGGGGGAGGGAGGAGAGCAGTACTTC.

The V call is TRBV4-2, the J call TRBJ2-7, with D maybe TRBD2 (5 bases). Per germline, CDR1 LGHNA and CDR2 YNFKEQ. The CDR3 length is 13 residues. Deletions cut 5 bases from V and 3 bases from J, with 11 bases between. Here the CDR3 reads CASSSRAGYEQYF. The CDR3 DNA follows: TGTGCCAGCAGCTCTCGGGCGGGCTACGAGCAGTACTTC.

The gene calls are TRBV6-1 and TRBJ2-6; 8 bases agree with TRBD1. CDR3 size: 18 residues. Germline loops: CDR1 MNHNS, CDR2 SASEGT. Unmatched junction bases numbered 10, after V lost 1 base and J lost 5 bases. The CDR3 region has the DNA TGTGCCAGCAGTGAAGATGGCAGGGGGCTCGCGCGGGCCAACGTCCTGACTTTC. It specifies CASSEDGRGLARANVLTF.

The chain joins TRBV7-2 to TRBJ2-2; no reliable D call. This CDR3 has 14 amino acids. Between the trimmed V and J ends, which lost 7 bases and 0 bases, there was a span of 9 bases. From germline, CDR1 is SGHTA and CDR2 FQGNSA. CDR3 sequence: CASNLVSNTGELFF. CDR3 DNA sequence: TGTGCCAGCAACCTTGTGTCGAACACCGGGGAGCTGTTTTTT.

Written as DNA, the CDR3 is TGTGCCTGGACATTGGGAAACACCATATATTTT. Its translation is CAWTLGNTIYF. The rearrangement joins TRBV30 to TRBJ1-3; D is undetermined. V lost 4 bases, J lost 4 bases, and 5 bases lay in between. The germline CDR1 and CDR2 sequences are GTSNPN and SVGIG (reference sequence). CDR3 length: 11 residues.

The chain is built from TRBV11-2 and TRBJ2-5; 12 bases agree with TRBD2. Germline values: CDR1 SGHAT, CDR2 FQNNGV. Trimming took 5 bases from V and 4 from J; bases not matched to a gene: 8. The CDR3 covers 16 residues. Written as DNA, the CDR3 is TGTGCCAGCAGCAGCTACCTAGCGGGGGGGCGAGAGACCCAGTACTTC. This translates into CASSSYLAGGRETQYF.

The chain uses TRBV11-2 and TRBJ1-2; D unclear. Germline V CDR1 and CDR2: SGHAT, FQNNGV. This CDR3 region has 13 residues. V was shortened by 2 bases and J by 5 bases, with 9 bases between the two germline ends. The CDR3 nucleotides read TGTGCCAGCAGCTTACCGGACTCTTATGGCTACACCTTC. It yields the protein CASSLPDSYGYTF.

This clonotype occurred once. The CDR3 is CASSLLLAGLPDTQYF. CDR3 nucleotides: TGTGCCAGCAGCTTACTTCTAGCGGGGCTCCCAGATACGCAGTATTTT. The rearrangement links TRBV11-1 to TRBJ2-3, with 9 positions matching TRBD2. Germline CDR1 and CDR2: SGHAT and FQDESV (reference sequence). The CDR3 runs 16 residues. Trimming took 2 bases from V and 4 from J; bases not matched to a gene: 7.

V gene TRBV3-1 combines with J gene TRBJ1-1, with 7 bases matching TRBD1. The germline V gene encodes CDR1 LGHDT and CDR2 YNNKEL (reference sequence). Trimming took 2 bases from V and 3 from J; bases not matched to a gene: 6. This CDR3 has 15 residues. The CDR3 DNA sequence: TGTGCCAGCAGCCAAAGACAGGGTTGGGACACTGAAGCTTTCTTT. This encodes CASSQRQGWDTEAFF. Looking up the rest from reference TRBV3-1 and TRBJ1-1 gives the full variable domain: DTAVSQTPKYLVTQMGNDKSIKCEQNLGHDTMYWYKQDSKKFLKIMFSYNNKELIINETVPNRFSPKSPDKAHLNLHINSLELGDSAVYFCASSQRQGWDTEAFFGQGTRLTVV.

The rearrangement joins TRBV6-2 or TRBV6-3 to TRBJ1-1; D is unclear. Germline assignment: CDR1 MNHEY and CDR2 SVGEGT. The V end was cut by 2 bases, the J end by 4 bases, with 5 bases between. The CDR3 is 12 amino acids. The CDR3 DNA is TGTGCCAGCAGTTACAGGGTCACTGAAGCTTTCTTT. It translates to CASSYRVTEAFF.